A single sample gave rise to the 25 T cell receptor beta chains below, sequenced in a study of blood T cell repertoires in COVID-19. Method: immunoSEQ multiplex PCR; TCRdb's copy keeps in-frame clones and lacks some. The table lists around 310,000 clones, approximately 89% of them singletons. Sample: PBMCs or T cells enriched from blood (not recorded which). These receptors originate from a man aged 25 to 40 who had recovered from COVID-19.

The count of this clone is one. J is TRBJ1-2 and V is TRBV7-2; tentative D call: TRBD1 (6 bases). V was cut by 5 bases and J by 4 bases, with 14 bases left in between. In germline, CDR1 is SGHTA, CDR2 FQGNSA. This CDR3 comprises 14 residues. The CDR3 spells CASSPQRGPYGYTF. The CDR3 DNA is TGTGCCAGCAGCCCACAGCGGGGGCCCTATGGCTACACCTTC.

The CDR3 sequence is CASSVGASQSTDTQYF. The CDR3 nucleotides read TGTGCCAGCAGCGTAGGGGCTAGCCAAAGCACAGATACGCAGTATTTT. V is TRBV9 and J is TRBJ2-3; possible D gene TRBD2, 5 bases. Trimming pared 0 bases from V and 0 bases from J, leaving 11 bases between. The CDR3 covers 16 residues. CDR1 and CDR2 (germline): SGDLS, YYNGEE.

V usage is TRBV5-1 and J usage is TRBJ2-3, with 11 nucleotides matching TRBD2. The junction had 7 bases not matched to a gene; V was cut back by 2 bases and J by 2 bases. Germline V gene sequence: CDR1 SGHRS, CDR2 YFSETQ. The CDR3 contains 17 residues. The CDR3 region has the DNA TGCGCCAGCAGCTTTGGGACTAGCGGAGACCTCACAGATACGCAGTATTTT. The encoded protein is CASSFGTSGDLTDTQYF. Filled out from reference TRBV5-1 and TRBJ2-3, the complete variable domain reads KAGVTQTPRYLIKTRGQQVTLSCSPISGHRSVSWYQQTPGQGLQFLFEYFSETQRNKGNFPGRFSGRQFSNSRSEMNVSTLELGDSALYLCASSFGTSGDLTDTQYFGPGTRLTVL.

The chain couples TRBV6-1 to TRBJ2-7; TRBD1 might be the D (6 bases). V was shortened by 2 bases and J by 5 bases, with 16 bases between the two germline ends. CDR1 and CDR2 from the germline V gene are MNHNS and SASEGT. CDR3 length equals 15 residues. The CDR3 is CASSEYTGSGDEQYF. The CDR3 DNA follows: TGTGCCAGCAGTGAATACACAGGGTCCGGCGACGAGCAGTACTTC.

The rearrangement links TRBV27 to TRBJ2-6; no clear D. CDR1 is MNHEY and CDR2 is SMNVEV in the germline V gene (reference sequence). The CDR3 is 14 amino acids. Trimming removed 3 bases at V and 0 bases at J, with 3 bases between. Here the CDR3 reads CASSFGSGANVLTF. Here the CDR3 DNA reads TGTGCCAGCAGTTTCGGCTCTGGGGCCAACGTCCTGACTTTC. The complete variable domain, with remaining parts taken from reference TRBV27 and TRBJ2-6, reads EAQVTQNPRYLITVTGKKLTVTCSQNMNHEYMSWYRQDPGLGLRQIYYSMNVEVTDKGDVPEGYKVSRKEKRNFPLILESPSPNQTSLYFCASSFGSGANVLTFGAGSRLTVL.

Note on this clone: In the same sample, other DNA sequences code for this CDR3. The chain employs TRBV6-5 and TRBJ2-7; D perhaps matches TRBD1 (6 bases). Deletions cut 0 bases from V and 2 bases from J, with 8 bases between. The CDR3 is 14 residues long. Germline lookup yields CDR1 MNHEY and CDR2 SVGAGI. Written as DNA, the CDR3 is TGTGCCAGCAGTTACTCGGCAGGGGCCTACGAGCAGTACTTC. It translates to CASSYSAGAYEQYF.

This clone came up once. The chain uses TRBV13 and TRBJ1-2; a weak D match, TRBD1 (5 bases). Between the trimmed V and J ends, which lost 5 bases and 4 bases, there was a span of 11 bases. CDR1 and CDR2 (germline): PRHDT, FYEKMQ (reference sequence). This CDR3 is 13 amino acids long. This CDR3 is CASSPDTAYGYTF. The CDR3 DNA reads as TGTGCCAGCAGCCCGGACACCGCCTATGGCTACACCTTC.

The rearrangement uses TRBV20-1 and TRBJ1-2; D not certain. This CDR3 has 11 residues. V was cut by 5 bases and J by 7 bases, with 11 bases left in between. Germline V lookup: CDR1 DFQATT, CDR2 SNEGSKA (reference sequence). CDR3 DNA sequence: TGCAGTGCTCACCGTAGGAGTGGCTACACCTTC. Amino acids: CSAHRRSGYTF.

The CDR3 loop is CASSEGEGGNQPQHF. The CDR3 coding sequence is TGTGCCAGCAGTGAAGGGGAGGGCGGCAATCAGCCCCAGCATTTT. This chain uses TRBV6-1 with TRBJ1-5; no reliable D call. CDR1 is MNHNS, CDR2 SASEGT, per germline. V was pared by 1 base and J by 2 bases, with 9 bases between. CDR3 length equals 15 residues.

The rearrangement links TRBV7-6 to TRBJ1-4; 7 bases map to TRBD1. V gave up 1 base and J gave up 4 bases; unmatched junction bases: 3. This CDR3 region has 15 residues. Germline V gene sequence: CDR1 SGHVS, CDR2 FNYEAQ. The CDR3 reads CASSLGGQSNEKLFF. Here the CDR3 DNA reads TGTGCCAGCAGCTTAGGGGGACAGAGTAATGAAAAACTGTTTTTT.

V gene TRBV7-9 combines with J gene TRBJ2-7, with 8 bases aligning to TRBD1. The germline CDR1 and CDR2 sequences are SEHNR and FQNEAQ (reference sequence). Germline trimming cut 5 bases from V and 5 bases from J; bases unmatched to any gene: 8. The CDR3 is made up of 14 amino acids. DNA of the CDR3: TGTGCCAGCAGCCAAGACAGGGGTAGGGACGAGCAGTACTTC. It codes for CASSQDRGRDEQYF.

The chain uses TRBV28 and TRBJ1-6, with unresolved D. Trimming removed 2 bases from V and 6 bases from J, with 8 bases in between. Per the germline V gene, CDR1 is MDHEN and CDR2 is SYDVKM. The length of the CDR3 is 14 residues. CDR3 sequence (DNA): TGTGCCAGCAGTTTACGACTGATTAATTCACCCCTCCACTTT. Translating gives CASSLRLINSPLHF.

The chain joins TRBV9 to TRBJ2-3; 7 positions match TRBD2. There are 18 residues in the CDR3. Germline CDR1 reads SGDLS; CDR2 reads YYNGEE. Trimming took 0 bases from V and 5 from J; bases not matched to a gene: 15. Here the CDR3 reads CASSVGSVGLGNLDTQYF. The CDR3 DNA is TGTGCCAGCAGCGTAGGGTCCGTTGGACTAGGGAATTTAGATACGCAGTATTTT.

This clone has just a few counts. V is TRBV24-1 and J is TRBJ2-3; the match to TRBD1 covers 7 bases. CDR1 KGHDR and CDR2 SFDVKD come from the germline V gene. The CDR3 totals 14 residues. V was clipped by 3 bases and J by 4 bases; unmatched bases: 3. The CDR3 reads CATSDPGQADTQYF. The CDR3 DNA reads TGTGCCACCAGTGATCCCGGACAGGCAGATACGCAGTATTTT.

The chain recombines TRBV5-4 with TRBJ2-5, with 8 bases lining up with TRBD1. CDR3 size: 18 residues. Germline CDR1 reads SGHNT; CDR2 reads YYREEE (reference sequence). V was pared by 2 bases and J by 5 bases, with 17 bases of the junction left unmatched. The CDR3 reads CASSFSVQGAPRGETQYF. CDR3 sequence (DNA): TGTGCCAGCAGCTTCTCCGTTCAGGGGGCGCCCCGGGGGGAGACCCAGTACTTC.

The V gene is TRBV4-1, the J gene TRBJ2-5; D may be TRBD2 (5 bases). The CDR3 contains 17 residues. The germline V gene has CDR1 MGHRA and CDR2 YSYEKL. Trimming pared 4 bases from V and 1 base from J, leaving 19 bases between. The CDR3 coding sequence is TGCGCCAGCAGCCTCGATCGGGGTCTAGGACTCCAAGAGACCCAGTACTTC. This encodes CASSLDRGLGLQETQYF.

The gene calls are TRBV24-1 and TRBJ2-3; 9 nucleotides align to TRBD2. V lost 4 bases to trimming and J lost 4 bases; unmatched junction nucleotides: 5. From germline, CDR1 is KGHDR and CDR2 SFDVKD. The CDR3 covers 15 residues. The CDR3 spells CATSDRGGVPDTQYF. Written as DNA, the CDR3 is TGTGCCACCAGTGACCGCGGGGGGGTCCCAGATACGCAGTATTTT.

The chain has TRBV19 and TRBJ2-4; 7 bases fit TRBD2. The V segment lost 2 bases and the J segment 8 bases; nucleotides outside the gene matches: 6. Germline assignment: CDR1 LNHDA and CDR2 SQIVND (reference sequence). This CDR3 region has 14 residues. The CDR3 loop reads CASSIWGGKDIQYF. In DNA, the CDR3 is TGTGCCAGTAGTATATGGGGGGGAAAGGACATTCAGTACTTC.

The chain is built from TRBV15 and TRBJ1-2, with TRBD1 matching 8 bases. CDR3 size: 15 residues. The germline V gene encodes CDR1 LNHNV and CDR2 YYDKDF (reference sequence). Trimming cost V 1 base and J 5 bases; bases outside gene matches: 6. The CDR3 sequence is CATSRGGTGGYGYTF. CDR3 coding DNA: TGTGCCACCAGCAGAGGGGGTACAGGGGGGTATGGCTACACCTTC.

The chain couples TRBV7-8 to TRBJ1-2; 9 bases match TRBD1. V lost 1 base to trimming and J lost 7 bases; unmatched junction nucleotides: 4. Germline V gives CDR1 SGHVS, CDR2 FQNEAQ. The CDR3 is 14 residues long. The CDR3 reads CASSLGTGVGGYTF. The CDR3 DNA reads TGTGCCAGCAGCTTAGGGACAGGGGTGGGTGGCTACACCTTC. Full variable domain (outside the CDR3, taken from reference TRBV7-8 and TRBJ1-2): GAGVSQSPRYKVAKRGQDVALRCDPISGHVSLFWYQQALGQGPEFLTYFQNEAQLDKSGLPSDRFFAERPEGSVSTLKIQRTQQEDSAVYLCASSLGTGVGGYTFGSGTRLTVV.

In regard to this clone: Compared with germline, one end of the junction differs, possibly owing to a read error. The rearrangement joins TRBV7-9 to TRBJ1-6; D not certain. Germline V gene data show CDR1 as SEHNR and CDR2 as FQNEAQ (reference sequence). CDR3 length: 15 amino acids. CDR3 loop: CASSEGEIHNSPLHF. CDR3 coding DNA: TGTGCAAGCAGTGAGGGAGAAATCCATAATTCACCCCTCCACTTT. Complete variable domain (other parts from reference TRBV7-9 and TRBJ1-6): DTGVSQNPRHKITKRGQNVTFRCDPISEHNRLYWYRQTLGQGPEFLTYFQNEAQLEKSRLLSDRFSAERPKGSFSTLEIQRTEQGDSAMYLCASSEGEIHNSPLHFGNGTRLTVT.

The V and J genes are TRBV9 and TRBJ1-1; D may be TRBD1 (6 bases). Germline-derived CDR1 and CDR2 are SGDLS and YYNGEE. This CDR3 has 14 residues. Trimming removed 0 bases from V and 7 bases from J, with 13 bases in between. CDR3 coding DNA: TGTGCCAGCAGCGTAGTGGGGGGGCTGGGTGAAGCTTTCTTT. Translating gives CASSVVGGLGEAFF.

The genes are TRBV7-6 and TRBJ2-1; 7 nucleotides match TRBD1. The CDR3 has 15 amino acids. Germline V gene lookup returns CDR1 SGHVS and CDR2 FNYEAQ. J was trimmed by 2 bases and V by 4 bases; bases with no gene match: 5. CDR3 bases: TGTGCCAGCAGCTCAGGGACAGAAACCTACAATGAGCAGTTCTTC. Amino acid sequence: CASSSGTETYNEQFF.

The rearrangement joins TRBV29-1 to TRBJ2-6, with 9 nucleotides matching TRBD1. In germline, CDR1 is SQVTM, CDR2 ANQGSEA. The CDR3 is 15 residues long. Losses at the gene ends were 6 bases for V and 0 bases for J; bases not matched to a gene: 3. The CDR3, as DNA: TGCAGCGTCCGGGACAGGGACTCTGGGGCCAACGTCCTGACTTTC. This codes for CSVRDRDSGANVLTF.

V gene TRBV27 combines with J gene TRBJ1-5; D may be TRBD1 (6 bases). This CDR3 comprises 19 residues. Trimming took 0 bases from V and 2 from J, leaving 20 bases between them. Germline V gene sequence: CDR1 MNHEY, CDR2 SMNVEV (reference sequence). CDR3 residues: CASSLSYKQGPGGNQPQHF. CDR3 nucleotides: TGTGCCAGCAGTTTATCGTACAAACAGGGCCCAGGGGGCAATCAGCCCCAGCATTTT.